This passage covers 10 T cell receptor beta chains from one sample sequenced in a study of blood T cell repertoires in COVID-19. Here immunoSEQ multiplex PCR was the method, and the copy in TCRdb shows in-frame clones only, minus some. The sample consists of 65,000 to 90,000 clones, approximately 88% of them appearing once. The specimen was peripheral blood. Receptors originate from a human donor in a cohort sampled during active COVID-19.

The DNA of the CDR3 is TGTGCCACCCGGGACAGGGGGTTATACGAGCAGTACTTC. Translated: CATRDRGLYEQYF. The chain is built from TRBV27 and TRBJ2-7; the match to TRBD1 covers 11 bases. CDR1 is MNHEY, CDR2 SMNVEV, per germline (reference sequence). The V and J ends lost 10 bases and 4 bases, in that order; junction bases with no gene match: 6. The CDR3 loop spans 13 amino acids.

This chain links TRBV30 with TRBJ2-7; a possible D gene is TRBD2 (5 bases). The CDR3 length is 14 residues. CDR1 and CDR2 (germline): GTSNPN, SVGIG (reference sequence). Trimming pared 3 bases from V and 6 bases from J, leaving 18 bases between. CDR3 DNA sequence: TGTGCCTGGAGAGGGCGCGGGTCGAGCCCCGAGCAGTACTTC. This codes for CAWRGRGSSPEQYF.

This CDR3 reads CASSLRDTIQYF. The CDR3 coding sequence is TGTGCCAGCAGCCTCCGGGACACCATTCAGTACTTC. This chain joins TRBV6-2 or TRBV6-3 and TRBJ2-4, with D maybe TRBD1 (6 bases). Germline V gene data show CDR1 as MNHEY and CDR2 as SVGEGT. This CDR3 is built from 12 residues. V dropped 6 bases and J dropped 9 bases, with 12 bases sitting between them.

This rearrangement joins TRBV5-1 to TRBJ2-7, with 11 bases matching TRBD2. This CDR3 has 15 residues. Per the germline V gene, CDR1 is SGHRS and CDR2 is YFSETQ. Unmatched junction bases numbered 7, after V lost 4 bases and J lost 4 bases. Here the CDR3 reads CASSPILAGEYEQYF. In DNA form, the CDR3 reads TGCGCCAGCAGCCCCATACTAGCGGGGGAGTACGAGCAGTACTTC.

The rearrangement links TRBV24-1 to TRBJ2-5, with a tentative D call TRBD1 (6 bases). Germline loops: CDR1 KGHDR, CDR2 SFDVKD. The V gene lost 2 bases and the J gene lost 4 bases, with 10 bases spanning the gap. This CDR3 comprises 14 residues. The CDR3 loop is CATSDSTGGETQYF. As DNA, the CDR3 is TGTGCCACCAGTGATTCGACAGGAGGAGAGACCCAGTACTTC.

This chain joins TRBV19 and TRBJ2-7; D gene unclear. Germline V gene sequence: CDR1 LNHDA, CDR2 SQIVND (reference sequence). Trimming took 0 bases from V and 7 from J, leaving 13 bases between them. The CDR3 has 14 amino acids. CDR3 protein: CASSIDQVSREQYF. The DNA for the CDR3 is TGTGCCAGTAGTATAGATCAAGTGTCTCGGGAGCAGTACTTC. The full variable domain, its missing parts supplied by reference TRBV19 and TRBJ2-7, is DGGITQSPKYLFRKEGQNVTLSCEQNLNHDAMYWYRQDPGQGLRLIYYSQIVNDFQKGDIAEGYSVSREKKESFPLTVTSAQKNPTAFYLCASSIDQVSREQYFGPGTRLTVT.

This sequence joins TRBV30 and TRBJ2-5, with 10 nucleotides matching TRBD1. With 0 bases clipped from V and 5 bases from J, the junction kept 6 bases outside the gene matches. The CDR3 extends over 15 amino acids. Germline lookup yields CDR1 GTSNPN and CDR2 SVGIG (reference sequence). The CDR3 sequence is CAWSVGTGELETQYF. The CDR3 DNA is TGTGCCTGGAGTGTGGGGACAGGGGAGTTGGAGACCCAGTACTTC. The full variable domain, rest sourced from reference TRBV30 and TRBJ2-5, is SQTIHQWPATLVQPVGSPLSLECTVEGTSNPNLYWYRQAAGRGLQLLFYSVGIGQISSEVPQNLSASRPQDRQFILSSKKLLLSDSGFYLCAWSVGTGELETQYFGPGTRLLVL.

The rearrangement joins TRBV7-3 to TRBJ2-1, with 7 bases lining up with TRBD2. With 6 bases clipped from V and 7 bases from J, the junction kept 9 bases outside the gene matches. Germline assignment: CDR1 SGHTA and CDR2 FQGTGA. This CDR3 is 14 amino acids long. This chain's CDR3 is CASSSGLVSNEQFF. The CDR3 DNA reads TGTGCCAGCAGTTCCGGACTAGTTTCTAATGAGCAGTTCTTC.

The CDR3 spells CASSFRRTSIYEQYF. The CDR3, as DNA: TGTGCCAGCAGTTTCCGCCGGACTAGCATCTACGAGCAGTACTTC. The chain couples TRBV28 to TRBJ2-7; 8 nucleotides match TRBD2. CDR1 is MDHEN, CDR2 SYDVKM, per germline. V dropped 3 bases and J dropped 3; count of bases not matched to a gene: 7. The CDR3 totals 15 residues.

This sequence joins TRBV6-2 or TRBV6-3 and TRBJ1-2; 12 bases are a match to TRBD1. CDR3 length: 18 amino acids. Trimming took 5 bases from V and 5 from J; bases not matched to a gene: 15. Germline V lookup: CDR1 MNHEY, CDR2 SVGEGT. This CDR3 is CASSTSPGQGAFLYGYTF. CDR3 nucleotides: TGTGCCAGCAGTACGTCCCCGGGACAGGGGGCTTTTCTGTATGGCTACACCTTC.